The T cell receptor beta chain described here comes from a study of blood T cells in healthy people across ages. This clonotype was counted a single time. PCR was performed a second time for about 7 to 12 cycles using a sample-barcoded 5' primer and a J-beta primer mix. TCRdb recomputed calls from the 5' RACE reads with MiXCR, one row per CDR3 protein. In the table there are 1.2 million to 1.5 million distinct CDR3 sequences, 59% of which are singletons. Germline assignment: CDR1 SGHRS and CDR2 YFSETQ. V lost 6 bases to trimming and J lost 4 bases, with 16 bases between them. The CDR3 contains 15 residues.

Sequencing was done on a sample of blood. The V call is TRBV5-1, the J call TRBJ1-4; a weak D match, TRBD1 (5 bases). The receptor was derived from a man aged 18 to 30 in good health. DNA for the CDR3: TGCGCCAGCACCTGGGCTCCGGGGCATAATGAAAAACTGTTTTTT. This sequence encodes CASTWAPGHNEKLFF.